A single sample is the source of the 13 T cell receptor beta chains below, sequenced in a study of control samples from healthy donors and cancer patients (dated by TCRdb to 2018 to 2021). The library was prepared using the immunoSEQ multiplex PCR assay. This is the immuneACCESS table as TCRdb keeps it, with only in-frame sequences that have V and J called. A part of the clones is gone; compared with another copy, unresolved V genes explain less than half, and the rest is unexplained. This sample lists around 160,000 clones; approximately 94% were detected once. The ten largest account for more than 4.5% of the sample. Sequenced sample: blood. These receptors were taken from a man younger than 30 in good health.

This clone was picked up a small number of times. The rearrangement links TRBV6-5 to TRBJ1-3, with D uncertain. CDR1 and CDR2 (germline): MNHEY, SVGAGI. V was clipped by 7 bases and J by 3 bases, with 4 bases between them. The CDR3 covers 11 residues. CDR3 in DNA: TGTGCCAGCATGGTTGGAAACACCATATATTTT. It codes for CASMVGNTIYF.

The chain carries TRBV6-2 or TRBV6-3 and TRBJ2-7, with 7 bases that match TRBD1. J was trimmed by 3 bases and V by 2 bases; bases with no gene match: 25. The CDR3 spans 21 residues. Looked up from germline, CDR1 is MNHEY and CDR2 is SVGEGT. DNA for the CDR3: TGTGCCAGCAGTTACGGAAAACGGACAGGACCACCTTTGGGGCTATACTACGAGCAGTACTTC. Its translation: CASSYGKRTGPPLGLYYEQYF.

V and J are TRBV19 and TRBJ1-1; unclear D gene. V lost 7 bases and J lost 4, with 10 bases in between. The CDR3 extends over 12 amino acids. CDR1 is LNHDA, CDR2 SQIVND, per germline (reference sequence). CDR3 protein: CASTRGGTEAFF. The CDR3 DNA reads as TGTGCCAGTACTCGGGGAGGCACTGAAGCTTTCTTT.

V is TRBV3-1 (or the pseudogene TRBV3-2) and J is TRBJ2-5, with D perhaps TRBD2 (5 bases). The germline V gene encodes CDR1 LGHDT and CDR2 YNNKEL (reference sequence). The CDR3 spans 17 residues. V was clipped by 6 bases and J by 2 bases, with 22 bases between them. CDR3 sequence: CASRKKDGGPLQETQYF. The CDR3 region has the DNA TGTGCCAGCAGAAAGAAAGATGGCGGGCCCCTACAAGAGACCCAGTACTTC.

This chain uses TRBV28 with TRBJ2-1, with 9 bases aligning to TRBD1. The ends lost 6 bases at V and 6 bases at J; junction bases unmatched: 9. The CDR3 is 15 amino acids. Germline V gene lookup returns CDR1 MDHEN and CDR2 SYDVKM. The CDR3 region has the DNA TGTGCCAGCAGCCGGCGGACAGGGGTCATCAATGAGCAGTTCTTC. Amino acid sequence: CASSRRTGVINEQFF.

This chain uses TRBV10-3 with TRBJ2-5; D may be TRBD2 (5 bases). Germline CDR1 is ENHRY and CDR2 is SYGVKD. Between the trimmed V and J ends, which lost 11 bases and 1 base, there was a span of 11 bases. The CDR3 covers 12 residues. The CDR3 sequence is CASSQAQETQYF. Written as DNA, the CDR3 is TGTGCCTCTAGCCAAGCCCAAGAGACCCAGTACTTC.

The CDR3 loop reads CASSQLTGTEAFF. In DNA form, the CDR3 reads TGTGCCAGCAGCCAACTGACCGGGACCGAAGCTTTCTTT. The rearrangement uses TRBV27 and TRBJ1-1; a weak D match, TRBD1 (5 bases). Trimming removed 6 bases at V and 8 bases at J, with 16 bases between. This CDR3 has 13 amino acids. CDR1 MNHEY and CDR2 SMNVEV come from the germline V gene (reference sequence).

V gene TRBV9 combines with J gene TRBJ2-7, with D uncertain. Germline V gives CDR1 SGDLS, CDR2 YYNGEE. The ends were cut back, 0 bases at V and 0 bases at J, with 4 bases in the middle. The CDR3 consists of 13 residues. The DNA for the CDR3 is TGTGCCAGCAGCGTAGATCCCTCCTACGAGCAGTACTTC. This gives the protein CASSVDPSYEQYF. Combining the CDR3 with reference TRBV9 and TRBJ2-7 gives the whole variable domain DSGVTQTPKHLITATGQRVTLRCSPRSGDLSVYWYQQSLDQGLQFLIQYYNGEERAKGNILERFSAQQFPDLHSELNLSSLELGDSALYFCASSVDPSYEQYFGPGTRLTVT.

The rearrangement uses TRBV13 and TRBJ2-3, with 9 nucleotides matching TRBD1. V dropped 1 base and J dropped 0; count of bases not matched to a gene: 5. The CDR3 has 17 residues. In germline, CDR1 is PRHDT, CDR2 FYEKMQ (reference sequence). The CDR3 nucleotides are TGTGCCAGCAGCTTAGCAACAGGGGGCCGCAGCACAGATACGCAGTATTTT. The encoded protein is CASSLATGGRSTDTQYF.

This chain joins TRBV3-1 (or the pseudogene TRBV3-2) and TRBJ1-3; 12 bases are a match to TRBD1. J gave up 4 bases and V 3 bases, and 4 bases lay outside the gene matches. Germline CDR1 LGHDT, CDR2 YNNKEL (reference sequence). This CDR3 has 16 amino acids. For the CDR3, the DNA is TGTGCCAGCAGCCAGGGACAGGGGGCGCAAGGAAACACCATATATTTT. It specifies CASSQGQGAQGNTIYF.

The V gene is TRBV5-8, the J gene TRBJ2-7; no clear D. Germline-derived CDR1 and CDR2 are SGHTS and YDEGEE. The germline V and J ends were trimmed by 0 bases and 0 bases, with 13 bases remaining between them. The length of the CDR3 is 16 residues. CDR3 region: CASSLAFTVLSYEQYF. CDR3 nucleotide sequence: TGTGCCAGCAGCTTGGCCTTTACGGTCCTCTCCTACGAGCAGTACTTC.

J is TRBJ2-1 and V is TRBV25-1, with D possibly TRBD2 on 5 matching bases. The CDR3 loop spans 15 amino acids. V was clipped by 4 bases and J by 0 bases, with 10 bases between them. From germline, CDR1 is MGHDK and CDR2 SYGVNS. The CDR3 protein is CASSVGLSSYNEQFF. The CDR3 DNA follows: TGTGCCAGCAGTGTTGGACTTAGCTCCTACAATGAGCAGTTCTTC.

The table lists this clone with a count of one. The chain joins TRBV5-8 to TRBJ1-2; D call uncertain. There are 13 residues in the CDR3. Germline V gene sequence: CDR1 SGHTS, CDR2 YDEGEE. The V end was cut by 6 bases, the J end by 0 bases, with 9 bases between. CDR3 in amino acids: CASTLSSNYGYTF. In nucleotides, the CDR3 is TGTGCCAGCACCCTATCTTCTAACTATGGCTACACCTTC.